These 15 T cell receptor beta chains share one sample of origin, sequenced in a study of cytomegalovirus exposure and HLA in healthy donors. A multiplex PCR was run with 60 Vbeta primers and 13 Jbeta primers. Here immunoSEQ multiplex PCR was the method, and the copy in TCRdb shows in-frame clones only, minus some. Of 200,000 to 250,000 clones listed, approximately 78% are singletons. Specimen: PBMCs. These receptors originate from a woman aged 40 to 50 in good health and CMV-seronegative.

The chain is built from TRBV6-5 and TRBJ2-7; D may be TRBD1 (5 bases). The CDR3 has 15 residues. V lost 0 bases to trimming and J lost 4 bases, with 13 bases between them. Germline CDR1 and CDR2: MNHEY and SVGAGI. The CDR3 sequence: CASSYSGQAVYEQYF. The DNA of the CDR3 is TGTGCCAGCAGTTACTCGGGGCAGGCCGTTTACGAGCAGTACTTC.

The chain combines TRBV28 with TRBJ1-5; 7 bases are a match to TRBD1. The CDR3 is made up of 16 amino acids. After removal of 6 bases from V and 6 bases from J, the junction contained 14 bases not matched to a gene. CDR1 and CDR2 (germline): MDHEN, SYDVKM. CDR3 in amino acids: CASRAFRDSGLQPQHF. The DNA of the CDR3 is TGTGCCAGCAGAGCATTTCGGGACAGCGGTCTTCAGCCCCAGCATTTT.

The chain recombines TRBV4-1 with TRBJ2-7; 7 positions agree with TRBD1. CDR1 is MGHRA and CDR2 is YSYEKL in the germline V gene. After removal of 2 bases from V and 2 bases from J, the junction contained 6 bases not matched to a gene. CDR3 size: 15 residues. The CDR3 DNA sequence: TGCGCCAGCAGCCAACCTCGGGACAGACCCTACGAGCAGTACTTC. Protein: CASSQPRDRPYEQYF.

The chain couples TRBV15 to TRBJ2-1; 8 nucleotides align to TRBD2. Trimming cost V 1 base and J 3 bases; bases outside gene matches: 11. The CDR3 is made up of 18 amino acids. Germline CDR1 reads LNHNV; CDR2 reads YYDKDF (reference sequence). The CDR3 nucleotides read TGTGCCACCAGCAGAGGGGGGGCGGGAGGCCCTCTCTACAATGAGCAGTTCTTC. This translates into CATSRGGAGGPLYNEQFF.

The chain joins TRBV5-1 to TRBJ2-3; 9 bases fit TRBD1. Germline lookup yields CDR1 SGHRS and CDR2 YFSETQ. The CDR3 runs to 16 residues. With V trimmed by 0 bases and J by 5 bases, 7 bases remained unmatched. In nucleotides, the CDR3 is TGCGCCAGCAGCTTGGCAGGGACAGGGAGGGGAGATACGCAGTATTTT. Translating gives CASSLAGTGRGDTQYF.

The genes are TRBV6-5 and TRBJ1-5, with D possibly matching TRBD1 (5 bases). Germline CDR1 reads MNHEY; CDR2 reads SVGAGI. V was shortened by 5 bases and J by 7 bases, with 18 bases between the two germline ends. This CDR3 spans 15 amino acids. The CDR3 loop is CASSRGRGGPQPQHF. CDR3 coding DNA: TGTGCCAGCAGTCGAGGAAGGGGCGGCCCCCAGCCCCAGCATTTT.

The gene calls are TRBV2 and TRBJ2-3, with unresolved D. Germline V CDR1 and CDR2: SNHLY, FYNNEI. The CDR3 sequence is 10 residues long. V was cut by 9 bases and J by 5 bases, with 6 bases left in between. CDR3 loop: CASQLDTQYF. The CDR3 region has the DNA TGTGCCAGTCAGTTAGATACGCAGTATTTT.

The chain joins TRBV6-6 to TRBJ2-7; D perhaps matches TRBD1 (5 bases). This CDR3 region has 13 residues. Germline V CDR1 and CDR2: MNHNY, SVGAGI (reference sequence). Trimming removed 2 bases at V and 4 bases at J, with 9 bases between. Written as DNA, the CDR3 is TGTGCCAGCAGTTACGGACACGTTTACGAGCAGTACTTC. Residues: CASSYGHVYEQYF.

The rearrangement joins TRBV27 to TRBJ2-3, with 7 nucleotides matching TRBD2. V shed 2 bases and J 4 bases; nucleotides not matched to a gene: 6. CDR3 size: 15 residues. CDR1 and CDR2 (germline): MNHEY, SMNVEV (reference sequence). DNA for the CDR3: TGTGCCAGCAGTTTACTGGGCGGGAGTGCAGATACGCAGTATTTT. This translates into CASSLLGGSADTQYF.

The J gene is TRBJ1-4, the V gene TRBV4-2, with D perhaps TRBD1 (6 bases). CDR1 and CDR2 from the germline V gene are LGHNA and YNFKEQ. Trimming left V 4 bases short and J 2 bases short, with 20 bases between. The CDR3 covers 18 residues. CDR3 protein: CASSPQSTGTTTNEKLFF. Here the CDR3 DNA reads TGTGCCAGCAGCCCCCAAAGCACAGGGACAACCACTAATGAAAAACTGTTTTTT.

The chain employs TRBV5-1 and TRBJ2-7, with 7 bases fitting TRBD1. The CDR3 has 13 residues. Germline assignment: CDR1 SGHRS and CDR2 YFSETQ. V lost 4 bases to trimming and J lost 6 bases; unmatched junction nucleotides: 7. CDR3 residues: CASSDGRTGEQYF. In nucleotides, the CDR3 is TGCGCCAGCAGCGATGGAAGGACAGGCGAGCAGTACTTC.

This chain uses TRBV15 with TRBJ1-1; D is undetermined. Deletions cut 7 bases from V and 2 bases from J, with 11 bases between. Per the germline V gene, CDR1 is LNHNV and CDR2 is YYDKDF (reference sequence). The length of the CDR3 is 13 residues. CDR3 in amino acids: CATKTSANTEAFF. In DNA, the CDR3 is TGTGCCACCAAGACTTCAGCCAACACTGAAGCTTTCTTT.

The chain carries TRBV29-1 and TRBJ2-2, with 10 bases that match TRBD1. CDR1 is SQVTM and CDR2 is ANQGSEA in the germline V gene. The CDR3 covers 14 residues. The J segment lost 8 bases and the V segment lost 7 bases, leaving 10 bases of the junction unmatched. CDR3 sequence: CSARWGQGPGELFF. In nucleotides, the CDR3 is TGCAGCGCACGATGGGGACAGGGGCCGGGGGAGCTGTTTTTT.

The chain is built from TRBV19 and TRBJ2-2; a possible D gene is TRBD2 (5 bases). V lost 6 bases to trimming and J lost 2 bases, with 13 bases between them. Germline V CDR1 and CDR2: LNHDA, SQIVND (reference sequence). The CDR3 runs 15 residues. CDR3 sequence reads: CASSLGATNTGELFF. For the CDR3, the DNA is TGTGCCAGTAGCCTGGGAGCAACCAACACCGGGGAGCTGTTTTTT.

V and J are TRBV7-6 and TRBJ2-7, with 7 bases identical to TRBD2. Germline trimming cut 1 base from V and 2 bases from J; bases unmatched to any gene: 2. Per the germline V gene, CDR1 is SGHVS and CDR2 is FNYEAQ. The CDR3 consists of 14 residues. The CDR3 sequence: CASSLGGGAYEQYF. The CDR3 DNA is TGTGCCAGCAGCTTAGGCGGGGGAGCCTACGAGCAGTACTTC.